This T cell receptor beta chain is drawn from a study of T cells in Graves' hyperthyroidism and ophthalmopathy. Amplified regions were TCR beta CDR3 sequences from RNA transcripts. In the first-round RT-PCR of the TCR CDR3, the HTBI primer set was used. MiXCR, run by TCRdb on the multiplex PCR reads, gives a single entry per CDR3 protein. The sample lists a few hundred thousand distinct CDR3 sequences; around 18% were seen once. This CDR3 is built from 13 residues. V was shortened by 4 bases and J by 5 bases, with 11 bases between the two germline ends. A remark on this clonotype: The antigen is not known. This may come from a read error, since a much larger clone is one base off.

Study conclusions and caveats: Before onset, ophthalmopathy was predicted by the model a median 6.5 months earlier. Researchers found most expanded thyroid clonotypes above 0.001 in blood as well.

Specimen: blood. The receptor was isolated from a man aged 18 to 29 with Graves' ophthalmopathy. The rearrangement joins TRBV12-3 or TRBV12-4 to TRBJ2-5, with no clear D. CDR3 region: CASSSLVRETQYF. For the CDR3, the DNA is TGTGCCAGCAGTTCTCTAGTCCGCGAGACCCAGTACTTC.